This T cell receptor (beta chain) emerged from a study of kidney transplant recipient with SARS-CoV-2 infection. The V end was cut by 6 bases, the J end by 3 bases, with 18 bases between. Germline assignment: CDR1 MNHEY and CDR2 SVGAGI. This CDR3 contains 15 residues. As for this clonotype: Just one base apart from a much larger clone, this may be a read error.

TCRdb reprocessed the reads via MiXCR and lists one record per CDR3 protein. The sample carries about 250,000 distinct CDR3 sequences, less than 35% recorded once. Here the sequenced sample was a blood sample, taken at baseline and between days 110 and 120 from a kidney transplant recipient. The TCR sequence derives from a male patient in his 30s who had COVID-19 and was a kidney transplant recipient. The graft donor may be the source of some T cells. V and J are TRBV6-5 and TRBJ2-7, with D tentatively TRBD2 (6 bases). CDR3: CASSHPGTSYYEQYF. The CDR3, as DNA: TGTGCCAGCAGCCATCCCGGGACTTCATACTACGAGCAGTACTTC.